This TCR beta chain was recorded in a study of CD8 T cells in ankylosing spondylitis (dated by TCRdb to between 2016 and 2019). The study in broad terms: T cell receptor beta repertoires were profiled in healthy donors and ankylosing spondylitis patients so that disease-linked TCR variants could be found. The full study cohort comprised about 25 ankylosing spondylitis patients and roughly 100 healthy donors. Peripheral blood was sampled, and synovial fluid was additionally collected from ankylosing spondylitis patients. The paper's findings and limits, for the study overall: In peripheral blood, the disease-linked clones were found at relatively low frequencies and had a CD8+ phenotype. The disease-linked clones were reported as significantly enriched in matched synovial fluid samples from ankylosing spondylitis patients. Some of the motif variants had been reported before in the synovial fluid and blood of reactive arthritis patients, a finding that suggests common disease-initiation mechanisms. Blood from ankylosing spondylitis patients appeared to be characterized by a TCR beta motif composed of roughly eight highly homologous amino acid variants.

For this clonotype: The clone's antigen remains unknown. One base away there is no much larger clone; base qualities are not given.

Sequencing relied on an Illumina HiSeq 2500. TCR beta libraries were prepared by quantitative 5'-RACE with molecular barcodes. The study's own analysis went as follows. A new computational method based on a probabilistic model of VDJ rearrangement was used to identify disease-linked TCR variants. TCRdb redid the processing of the public reads, applying fastp at Q25 and MiXCR, and retained in-frame beta chains. Every distinct CDR3 protein forms one entry, paired with its most common genes and DNA. Here the V and J calls rest on TCRdb's processing, not on the authors' analysis. The sample table shows about 440,000 distinct CDR3 sequences, and 17% are seen once. The ten largest clones capture 0.85% to 1.3% of the sample. The sequence was obtained from a male donor with ankylosing spondylitis. Material: blood, either unsorted or a sorted T cell fraction (not recorded which).

At the DNA level, the sequence is TGTGCCAGCAGCAAAACCCAACCGGAGCTGTTCTTC. This sequence encodes CASSKTQPELFF. Recombination linked TRBV21-1 to TRBJ2-1. TRBV21-1 is flagged as a pseudogene. The CDR3 holds 12 amino acids from the cysteine to the phenylalanine. CDR3 DNA only is kept here, 36 bases in frame from base 1.